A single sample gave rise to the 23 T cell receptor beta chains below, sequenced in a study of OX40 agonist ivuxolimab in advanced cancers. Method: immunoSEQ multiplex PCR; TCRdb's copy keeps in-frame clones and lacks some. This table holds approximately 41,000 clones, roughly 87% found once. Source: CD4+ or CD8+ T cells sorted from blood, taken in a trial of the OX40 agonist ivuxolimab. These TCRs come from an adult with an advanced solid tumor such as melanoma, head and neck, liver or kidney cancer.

The DNA of the CDR3 is TGCGCCAGCAGCCCCCAGTTCTCCGGGGCGGACTCGGAGACCCAGTACTTC. This translates into CASSPQFSGADSETQYF. V gene TRBV4-3 combines with J gene TRBJ2-5; possibly TRBD1 or TRBD2 for D (5 bases each). The CDR3 is 17 amino acids. V lost 4 bases and J lost 5, with 23 bases in between. Germline V gives CDR1 LGHNA, CDR2 YSLEER.

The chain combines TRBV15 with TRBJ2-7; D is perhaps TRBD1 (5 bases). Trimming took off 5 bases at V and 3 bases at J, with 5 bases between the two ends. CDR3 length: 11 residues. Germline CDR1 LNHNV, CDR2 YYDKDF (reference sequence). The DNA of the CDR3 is TGTGCCACCAGCGACAGCTACGAGCAGTACTTC. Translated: CATSDSYEQYF.

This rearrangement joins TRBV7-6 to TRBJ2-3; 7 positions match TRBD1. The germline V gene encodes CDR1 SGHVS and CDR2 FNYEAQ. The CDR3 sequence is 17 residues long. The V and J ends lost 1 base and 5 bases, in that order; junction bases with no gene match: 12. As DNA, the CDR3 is TGTGCCAGCAGCTTAGACTCCGGAAGGGGGCGCAGAGATACGCAGTATTTT. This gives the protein CASSLDSGRGRRDTQYF.

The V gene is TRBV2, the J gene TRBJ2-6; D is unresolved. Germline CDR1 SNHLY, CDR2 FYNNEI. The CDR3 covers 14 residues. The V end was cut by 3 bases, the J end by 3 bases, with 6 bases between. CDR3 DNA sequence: TGTGCCAGCAGTGATTGGGGTGGGGCCAACGTCCTGACTTTC. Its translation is CASSDWGGANVLTF.

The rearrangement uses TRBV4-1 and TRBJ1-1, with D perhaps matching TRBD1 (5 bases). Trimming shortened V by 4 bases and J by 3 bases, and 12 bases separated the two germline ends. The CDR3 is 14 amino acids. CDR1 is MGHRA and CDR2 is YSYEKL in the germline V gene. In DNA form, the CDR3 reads TGCGCCAGCAGCCCCTTACCGGGGGACACTGAAGCTTTCTTT. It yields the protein CASSPLPGDTEAFF.

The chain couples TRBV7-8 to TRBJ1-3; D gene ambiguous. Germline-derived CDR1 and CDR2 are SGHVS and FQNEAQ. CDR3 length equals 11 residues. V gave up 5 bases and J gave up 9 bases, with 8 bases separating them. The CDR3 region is CASSELGTIYF. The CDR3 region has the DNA TGTGCCAGCAGCGAGTTGGGCACCATATATTTT.

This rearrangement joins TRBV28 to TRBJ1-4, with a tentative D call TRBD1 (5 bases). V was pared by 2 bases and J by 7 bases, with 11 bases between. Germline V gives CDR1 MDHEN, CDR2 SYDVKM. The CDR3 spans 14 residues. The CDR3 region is CASSLQGNSEKLFF. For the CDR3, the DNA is TGTGCCAGCAGTTTACAGGGCAACAGTGAAAAACTGTTTTTT.

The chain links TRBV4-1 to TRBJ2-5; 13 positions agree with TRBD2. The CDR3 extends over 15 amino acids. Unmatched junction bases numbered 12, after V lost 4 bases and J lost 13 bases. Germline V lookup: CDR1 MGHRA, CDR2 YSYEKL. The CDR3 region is CASSPETSGGPGLYF. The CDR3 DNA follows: TGCGCCAGCAGCCCCGAGACTAGCGGGGGGCCTGGGTTGTACTTC.

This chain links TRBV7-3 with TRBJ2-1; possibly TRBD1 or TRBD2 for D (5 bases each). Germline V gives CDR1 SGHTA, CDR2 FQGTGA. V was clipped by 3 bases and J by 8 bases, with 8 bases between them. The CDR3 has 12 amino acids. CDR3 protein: CASSFEGHEQFF. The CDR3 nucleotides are TGTGCCAGCAGCTTCGAGGGGCATGAGCAGTTCTTC.

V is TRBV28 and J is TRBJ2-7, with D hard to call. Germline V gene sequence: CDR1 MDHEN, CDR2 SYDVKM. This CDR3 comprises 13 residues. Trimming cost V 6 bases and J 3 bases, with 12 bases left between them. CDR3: CASSLTQNYEQYF. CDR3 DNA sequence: TGTGCCAGCAGCCTCACACAGAACTACGAGCAGTACTTC.

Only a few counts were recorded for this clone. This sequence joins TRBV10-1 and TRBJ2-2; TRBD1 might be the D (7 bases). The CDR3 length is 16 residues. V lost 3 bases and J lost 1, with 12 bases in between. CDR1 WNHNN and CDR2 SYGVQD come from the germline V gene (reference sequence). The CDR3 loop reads CASSDGGTVNTGELFF. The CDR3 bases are TGCGCCAGCAGTGATGGCGGGACAGTGAACACCGGGGAGCTGTTTTTT.

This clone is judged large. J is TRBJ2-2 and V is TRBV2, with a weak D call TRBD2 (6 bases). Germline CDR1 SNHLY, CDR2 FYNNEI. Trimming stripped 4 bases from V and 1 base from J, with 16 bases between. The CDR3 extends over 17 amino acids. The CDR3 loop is CASSVSRRGVNTGELFF. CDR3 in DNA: TGTGCCAGCAGTGTGTCCAGGAGGGGAGTGAACACCGGGGAGCTGTTTTTT.

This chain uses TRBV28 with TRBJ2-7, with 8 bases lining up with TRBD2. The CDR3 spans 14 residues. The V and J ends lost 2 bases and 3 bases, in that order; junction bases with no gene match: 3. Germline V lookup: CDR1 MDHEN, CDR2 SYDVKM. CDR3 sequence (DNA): TGTGCCAGCAGTTTAGATGGGACTAGCTACGAGCAGTACTTC. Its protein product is CASSLDGTSYEQYF. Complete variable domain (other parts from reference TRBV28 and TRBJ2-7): DVKVTQSSRYLVKRTGEKVFLECVQDMDHENMFWYRQDPGLGLRLIYFSYDVKMKEKGDIPEGYSVSREKKERFSLILESASTNQTSMYLCASSLDGTSYEQYFGPGTRLTVT.

The CDR3 DNA is TGTGCCAGCAGCTACACCTCCGGGACGGTTTATAGCAATCAGCCCCAGCATTTT. It specifies CASSYTSGTVYSNQPQHF. The gene calls are TRBV5-6 and TRBJ1-5; D might be TRBD1 (5 bases). V was cut by 3 bases and J by 0 bases, with 19 bases left in between. Germline CDR1 SGHDT, CDR2 YYEEEE. This CDR3 is built from 18 residues.

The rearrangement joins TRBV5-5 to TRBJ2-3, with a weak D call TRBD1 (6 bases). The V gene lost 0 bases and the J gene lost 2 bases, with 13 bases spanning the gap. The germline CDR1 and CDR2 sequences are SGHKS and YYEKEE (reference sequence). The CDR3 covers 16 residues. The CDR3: CASSLDRGHYTDTQYF. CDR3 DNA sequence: TGTGCCAGCAGCTTGGATCGGGGACACTACACAGATACGCAGTATTTT.

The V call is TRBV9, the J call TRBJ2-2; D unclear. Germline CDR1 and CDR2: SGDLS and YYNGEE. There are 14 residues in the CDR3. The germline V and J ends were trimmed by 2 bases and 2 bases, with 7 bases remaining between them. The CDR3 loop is CASSVSPNTGELFF. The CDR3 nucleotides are TGTGCCAGCAGCGTTAGTCCCAACACCGGGGAGCTGTTTTTT. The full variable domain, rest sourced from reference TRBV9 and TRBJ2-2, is DSGVTQTPKHLITATGQRVTLRCSPRSGDLSVYWYQQSLDQGLQFLIQYYNGEERAKGNILERFSAQQFPDLHSELNLSSLELGDSALYFCASSVSPNTGELFFGEGSRLTVL.

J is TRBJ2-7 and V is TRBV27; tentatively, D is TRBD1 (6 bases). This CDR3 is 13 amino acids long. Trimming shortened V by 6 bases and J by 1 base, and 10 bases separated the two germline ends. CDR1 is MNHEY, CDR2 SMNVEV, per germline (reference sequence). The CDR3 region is CASSRGVSYEQYF. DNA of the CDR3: TGTGCCAGCAGCAGGGGAGTGTCCTACGAGCAGTACTTC.

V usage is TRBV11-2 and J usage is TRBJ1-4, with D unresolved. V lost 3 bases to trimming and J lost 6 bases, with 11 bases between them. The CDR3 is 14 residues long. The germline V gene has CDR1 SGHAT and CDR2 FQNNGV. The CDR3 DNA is TGTGCCAGCAGCTTGTGGAGGGCGGATGAAAAACTGTTTTTT. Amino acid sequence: CASSLWRADEKLFF.

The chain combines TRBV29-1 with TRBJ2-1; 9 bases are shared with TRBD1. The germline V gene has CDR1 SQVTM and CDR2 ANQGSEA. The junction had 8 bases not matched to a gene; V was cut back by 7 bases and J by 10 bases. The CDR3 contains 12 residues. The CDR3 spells CSALDRGDEQFF. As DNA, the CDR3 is TGCAGCGCGCTGGACAGGGGCGACGAGCAGTTCTTC.

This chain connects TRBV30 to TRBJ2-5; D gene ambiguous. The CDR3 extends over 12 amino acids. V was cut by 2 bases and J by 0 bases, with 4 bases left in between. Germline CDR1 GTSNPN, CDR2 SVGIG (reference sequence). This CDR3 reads CAWSWNQETQYF. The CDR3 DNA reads TGTGCCTGGAGTTGGAACCAAGAGACCCAGTACTTC.

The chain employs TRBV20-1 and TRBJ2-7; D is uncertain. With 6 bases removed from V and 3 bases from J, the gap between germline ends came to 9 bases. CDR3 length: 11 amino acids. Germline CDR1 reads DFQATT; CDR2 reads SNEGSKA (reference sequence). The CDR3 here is CSARPLYEQYF. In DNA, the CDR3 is TGCAGTGCAAGGCCCCTCTACGAGCAGTACTTC.

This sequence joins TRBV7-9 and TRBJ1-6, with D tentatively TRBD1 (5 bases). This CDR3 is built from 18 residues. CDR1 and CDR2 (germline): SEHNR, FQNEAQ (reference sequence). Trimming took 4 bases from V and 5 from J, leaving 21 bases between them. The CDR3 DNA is TGTGCCAGCAGCTCTACAGGACTCCGCGCGAAAAATAATTCACCCCTCCACTTT. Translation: CASSSTGLRAKNNSPLHF.

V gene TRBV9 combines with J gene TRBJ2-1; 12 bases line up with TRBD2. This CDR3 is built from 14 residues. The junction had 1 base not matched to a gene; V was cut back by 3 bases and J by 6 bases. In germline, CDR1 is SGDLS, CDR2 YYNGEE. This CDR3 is CASSASGGANEQFF. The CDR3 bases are TGTGCCAGCAGCGCTAGCGGGGGGGCCAATGAGCAGTTCTTC.